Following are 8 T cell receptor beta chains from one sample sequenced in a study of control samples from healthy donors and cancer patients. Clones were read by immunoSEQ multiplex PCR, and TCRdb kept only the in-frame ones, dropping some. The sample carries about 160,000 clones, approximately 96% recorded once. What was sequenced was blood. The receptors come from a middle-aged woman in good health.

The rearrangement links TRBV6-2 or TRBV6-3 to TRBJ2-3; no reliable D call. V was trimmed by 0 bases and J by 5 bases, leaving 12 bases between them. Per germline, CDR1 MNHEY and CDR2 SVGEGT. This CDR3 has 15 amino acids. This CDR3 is CASSYSPFNEDTQYF. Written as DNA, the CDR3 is TGTGCCAGCAGTTACTCGCCCTTCAACGAAGATACGCAGTATTTT.

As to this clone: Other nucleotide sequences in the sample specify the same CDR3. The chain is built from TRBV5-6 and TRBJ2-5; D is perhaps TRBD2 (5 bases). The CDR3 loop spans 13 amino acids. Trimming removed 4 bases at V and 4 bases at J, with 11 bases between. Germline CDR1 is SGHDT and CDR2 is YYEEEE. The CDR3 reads CASSPSGRETQYF. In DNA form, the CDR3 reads TGTGCCAGCAGCCCGTCTGGGAGAGAGACCCAGTACTTC.

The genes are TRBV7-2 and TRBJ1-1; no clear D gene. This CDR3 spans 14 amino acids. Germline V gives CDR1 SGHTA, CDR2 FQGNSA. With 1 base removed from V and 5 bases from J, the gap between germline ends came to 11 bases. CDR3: CASSLGQRWTEAFF. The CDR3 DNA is TGTGCCAGCAGCTTAGGTCAGAGGTGGACTGAAGCTTTCTTT.

CDR3 in amino acids: CAISESRGTHYGYTF. The CDR3 region has the DNA TGTGCCATCAGTGAGTCTCGGGGAACTCACTATGGCTACACCTTC. The V call is TRBV10-3, the J call TRBJ1-2; D ambiguous. Trimming pared 0 bases from V and 3 bases from J, leaving 11 bases between. The CDR3 has 15 residues. Germline values: CDR1 ENHRY, CDR2 SYGVKD.

The CDR3 reads CASSLGQQITEAFF. The CDR3 coding sequence is TGTGCCAGCAGCCTAGGGCAACAGATCACTGAAGCTTTCTTT. This sequence joins TRBV7-2 and TRBJ1-1; no reliable D call. The CDR3 has 14 amino acids. Trimming left V 5 bases short and J 4 bases short, with 14 bases between. Germline-derived CDR1 and CDR2 are SGHTA and FQGNSA.

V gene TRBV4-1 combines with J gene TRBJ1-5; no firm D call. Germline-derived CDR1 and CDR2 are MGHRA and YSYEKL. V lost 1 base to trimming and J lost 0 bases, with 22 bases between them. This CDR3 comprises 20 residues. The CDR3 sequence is CASSQVFSGIGPISNQPQHF. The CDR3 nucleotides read TGCGCCAGCAGCCAAGTGTTTTCCGGGATTGGGCCGATTAGCAATCAGCCCCAGCATTTT.

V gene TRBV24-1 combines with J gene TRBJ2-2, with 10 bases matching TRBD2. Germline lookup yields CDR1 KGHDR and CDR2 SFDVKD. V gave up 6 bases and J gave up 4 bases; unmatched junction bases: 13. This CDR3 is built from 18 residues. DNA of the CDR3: TGTGCCACCAGTTCAGGGGCTGGGCTAGCGGGAGTCACCGGGGAGCTGTTTTTT. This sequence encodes CATSSGAGLAGVTGELFF.

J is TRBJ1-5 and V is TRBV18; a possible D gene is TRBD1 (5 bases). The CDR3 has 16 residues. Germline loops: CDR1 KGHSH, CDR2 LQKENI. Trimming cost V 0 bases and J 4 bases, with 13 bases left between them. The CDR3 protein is CASSPPGLGGNQPQHF. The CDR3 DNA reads TGTGCCAGCTCACCACCGGGTCTTGGGGGGAATCAGCCCCAGCATTTT.